This TCR beta chain was recovered during a study of OX40 agonist ivuxolimab in advanced cancers. Produced via immunoSEQ multiplex PCR; TCRdb's table is partial and in-frame only. The repertoire has 80,000 to 100,000 clones, approximately 90% of them found once; the top ten carry approximately 0.49%. V lost 2 bases to trimming and J lost 3 bases, with 10 bases between them. Germline loops: CDR1 SGHTA, CDR2 FQGNSA. The CDR3 is 15 amino acids. This clone has just one count. Sequences were derived from CD4+ or CD8+ T cells sorted from blood, sampled in a trial of the OX40 agonist ivuxolimab. The clonotype comes from an adult with an advanced solid tumor such as melanoma, head and neck, liver or kidney cancer. The chain links TRBV7-2 to TRBJ1-4; no clear D gene. The CDR3 protein is CASSLYGLANEKLFF. In nucleotides, the CDR3 is TGTGCCAGCAGCTTATATGGTTTGGCTAATGAAAAACTGTTTTTT. The full variable domain, with the rest looked up from reference TRBV7-2 and TRBJ1-4, is GAGVSQSPSNKVTEKGKDVELRCDPISGHTALYWYRQSLGQGLEFLIYFQGNSAPDKSGLPSDRFSAERTGGSVSTLTIQRTQQEDSAVYLCASSLYGLANEKLFFGSGTQLSVL.